These 7 T cell receptor beta chains were all obtained from the same sample, sequenced in a study of blood T cell repertoires in COVID-19. Assay: immunoSEQ multiplex PCR; the TCRdb copy retains only in-frame clones and omits some. The data contain about 300,000 clones, approximately 90% of them singletons. Sequences were obtained from PBMCs or T cells enriched from blood (not recorded which). Receptor source: a woman between 18 and 30 years old who had recovered from COVID-19.

The chain combines TRBV7-8 with TRBJ2-1; D remains ambiguous. The CDR3 is 11 residues long. Trimming removed 1 base from V and 7 bases from J, with 2 bases in between. Germline V gene sequence: CDR1 SGHVS, CDR2 FQNEAQ. The CDR3 reads CASSLVNEQFF. CDR3 coding DNA: TGTGCCAGCAGCTTAGTAAATGAGCAGTTCTTC.

This chain joins TRBV10-1 and TRBJ2-1; 9 nucleotides align to TRBD1. CDR1 and CDR2 (germline): WNHNN, SYGVQD (reference sequence). V lost 3 bases, J lost 5 bases, and 11 bases stayed unmatched. CDR3 length equals 17 residues. The CDR3 sequence: CASSERGGTGKNNEQFF. CDR3 nucleotide sequence: TGCGCCAGCAGTGAACGAGGCGGGACAGGGAAAAACAATGAGCAGTTCTTC.

The chain uses TRBV10-3 and TRBJ1-2, with D unresolved. V was cut by 4 bases and J by 8 bases, with 20 bases left in between. Germline CDR1 reads ENHRY; CDR2 reads SYGVKD. The CDR3 length is 15 residues. DNA for the CDR3: TGTGCCATCAGTGCCCCCGAGAAGGAAAGAGCGGGCTACACCTTC. It translates to CAISAPEKERAGYTF.

This clone was observed a single time. The chain links TRBV10-1 to TRBJ1-4, with D maybe TRBD1 (5 bases). The CDR3 sequence is 14 residues long. V lost 8 bases, J lost 1 base, and 11 bases lay in between. CDR1 is WNHNN and CDR2 is SYGVQD in the germline V gene (reference sequence). CDR3 protein: CASGLTETNEKLFF. As DNA, the CDR3 is TGCGCCAGCGGTTTGACAGAAACTAATGAAAAACTGTTTTTT.

The CDR3 DNA reads TGTGCCAGTAGTATTCGCGGGGCAGGACTCTATGGCTACACCTTC. It yields the protein CASSIRGAGLYGYTF. J is TRBJ1-2 and V is TRBV19, with a possible D match to TRBD1 (5 bases). The CDR3 runs 15 residues. Germline CDR1 LNHDA, CDR2 SQIVND (reference sequence). V shed 3 bases and J shed 4 bases, with 15 bases lying between them. The entire variable domain, with the rest obtained from reference TRBV19 and TRBJ1-2, is as follows: DGGITQSPKYLFRKEGQNVTLSCEQNLNHDAMYWYRQDPGQGLRLIYYSQIVNDFQKGDIAEGYSVSREKKESFPLTVTSAQKNPTAFYLCASSIRGAGLYGYTFGSGTRLTVV.

The chain couples TRBV5-1 to TRBJ2-2; TRBD1 aligns across 7 bases. Per the germline V gene, CDR1 is SGHRS and CDR2 is YFSETQ. The CDR3 length is 15 residues. V lost 6 bases, J lost 4 bases, and 9 bases stayed unmatched. CDR3 bases: TGCGCCAGCACCATACAGGGGCACCCCACCGGGGAGCTGTTTTTT. It translates to CASTIQGHPTGELFF.

This clone appeared a few times. The chain couples TRBV21-1 to TRBJ1-4; the table's D call TRBD1 went unverified against the DNA. TRBV21-1 is a listed pseudogene. The CDR3 is 17 amino acids. The CDR3 DNA reads TGTGCCAGCAGCCCGCGGACAGGGATTGAACCCTCTGAAAAACTGTTTTTT. The encoded protein is CASSPRTGIEPSEKLFF.